The present TCR beta chain was sequenced within a study of shared clonotypes between healthy human individuals. The overall study: For every donor, three CD4 naive, three CD4 memory, two CD8 naive and one CD8 memory plates were used.

The CDR3 is made up of 15 amino acids. Trimming removed 3 bases from V and 1 base from J, with 12 bases in between. Germline CDR1 and CDR2: ENHRY and SYGVKD. Profiling relied on immunoSEQ multiplex PCR, and the TCRdb table lists in-frame clones only, not all of them. Of about 1 million clones in the sample, 65% to 80% are singletons; the top ten hold around 1.5%. There are a few counts of this clone. The J gene is TRBJ1-2, the V gene TRBV10-3; D remains unclear. The sequencing sample was made of memory CD4+ T cells sorted from blood. Specified subset: CD45RA-negative fraction. The sequence derives from a man between 18 and 29 years old in good health. The DNA of the CDR3 is TGTGCCATCAGTGAAGGCGTCAGCCGTAACTATGGCTACACCTTC. It codes for CAISEGVSRNYGYTF.